A selection of T cell receptor beta chains follows, all from one sample in a study of blood T cell repertoires in COVID-19. Only in-frame clones appear in the TCRdb table, and some are missing; sequencing was by immunoSEQ multiplex PCR. The profile shows about 250,000 clones, roughly four fifths of them singletons. Sequencing was performed on peripheral blood. The receptors here all came from a woman in her 70s with acute or convalescent COVID-19. CDR3s include the opening cysteine and the closing phenylalanine or tryptophan. A D gene is named only where the DNA matches it firmly.

>16|TRBD1|TRBV27|TRBJ2-4
CASSPNFLTGENIQYF
>13|NA|TRBV10-3|TRBJ1-2
CAISDGLWDGYTF
>12|NA|TRBV19|TRBJ1-6
CASSILNSPLHF
>14|TRBD1|TRBV5-4|TRBJ1-6
CASSRDRGQSPLHF
>14|NA|TRBV5-1|TRBJ1-5
CASSLGQADQPQHF
>15|TRBD2|TRBV19|TRBJ2-2
CASKQRGLNTGELFF
>14|NA|TRBV7-9|TRBJ1-1
CASSLDQVNTEAFF
>17|NA|TRBV18|TRBJ2-3
CASSPSSGQGSTDTQYF
>15|TRBD1|TRBV2|TRBJ1-5
CASLQDRGYNQPQHF
>14|NA|TRBV18|TRBJ1-1
CASSPYRGNTEAFF
>15|NA|TRBV24-1|TRBJ1-5
CATSNGEAGTQPQHF
>13|NA|TRBV12-3/TRBV12-4|TRBJ1-2
CASSPRGFDGYTF
>17|TRBD2|TRBV5-1|TRBJ2-7
CASSFGAGGPPSSEQYF
>11|NA|TRBV7-2|TRBJ1-2
CASSLAVDYTF
>16|TRBD2|TRBV19|TRBJ2-1
CASRVWASGGVGEQFF
>11|NA|TRBV29-1|TRBJ1-1
CSVHGGTEAFF
>14|TRBD1|TRBV19|TRBJ1-2
CASSIGQGNYGYTF
>12|NA|TRBV6-5|TRBJ2-7
CASSYSFDEQYF
>13|TRBD1|TRBV12-3/TRBV12-4|TRBJ2-7
CASSRQGPYEQYF
>9|NA|TRBV5-6|TRBJ1-2
CASPPGIFF
>14|NA|TRBV7-9|TRBJ2-2
CASRITSLTGELFF
>14|NA|TRBV6-5|TRBJ1-1
CASSPGVMNTEAFF
>13|NA|TRBV5-4|TRBJ1-1
CASSLTGETEAFF
>16|NA|TRBV5-1|TRBJ2-1
CASSLASLPRGNEQFF
>12|TRBD2|TRBV10-3|TRBJ2-1
CAIGTRTNEQFF
>11|TRBD2|TRBV6-5|TRBJ2-7
CASGRVYEQYF